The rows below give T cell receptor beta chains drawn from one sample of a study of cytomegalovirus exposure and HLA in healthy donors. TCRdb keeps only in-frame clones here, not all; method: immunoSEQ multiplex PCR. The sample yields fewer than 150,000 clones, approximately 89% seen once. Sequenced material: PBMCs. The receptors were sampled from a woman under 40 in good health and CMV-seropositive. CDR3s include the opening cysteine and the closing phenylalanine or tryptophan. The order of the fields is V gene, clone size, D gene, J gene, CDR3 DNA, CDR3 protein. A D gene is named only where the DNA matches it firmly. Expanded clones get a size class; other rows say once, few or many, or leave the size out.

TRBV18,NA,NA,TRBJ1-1,TGTGCCAGCTCACCCGGACCGGGGACTGAAGCTTTCTTT,CASSPGPGTEAFF
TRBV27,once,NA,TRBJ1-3,TGTGCCAGCAGGCCAGACATGGCTAACTCTGGAAACACCATATATTTT,CASRPDMANSGNTIYF
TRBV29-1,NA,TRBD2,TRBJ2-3,TGCAGCGTTAAACTAGCGGAAGGGACTAGCACAGATACGCAGTATTTT,CSVKLAEGTSTDTQYF
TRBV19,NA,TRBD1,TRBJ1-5,TGTGCCAGTAGTATAGATTCCTTGACAGGGGGCAGGCAGCCCCAGCATTTT,CASSIDSLTGGRQPQHF
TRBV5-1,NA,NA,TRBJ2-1,TGCGCCAGCAGCTTAGCGGACCTCTCCTACAATGAGCAGTTCTTC,CASSLADLSYNEQFF
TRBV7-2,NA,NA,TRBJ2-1,TGTGCCAGCAGCTCCAGGGACTACAATGAGCAGTTCTTC,CASSSRDYNEQFF
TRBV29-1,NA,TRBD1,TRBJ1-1,TGCAGCGCTGGGCAGGGGGCCCTGAACACTGAAGCTTTCTTT,CSAGQGALNTEAFF
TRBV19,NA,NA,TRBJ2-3,TGTGCCAGTAGTATAGGGAGGCTTCCGACCACGACAGATACGCAGTATTTT,CASSIGRLPTTTDTQYF
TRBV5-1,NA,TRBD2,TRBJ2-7,TGCGCCAGCAGCTTGGGACTAGCGTCCTCCTCCTACGAGCAGTACTTC,CASSLGLASSSYEQYF
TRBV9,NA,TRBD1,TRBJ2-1,TGTGCCAGCACGGAACAGGGGAGCGACAATGAGCAGTTCTTC,CASTEQGSDNEQFF
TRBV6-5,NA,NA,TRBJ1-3,TGTGCCAGCAGTCAGGGGATCTCTGGAAACACCATATATTTT,CASSQGISGNTIYF
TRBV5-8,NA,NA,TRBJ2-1,TGTGCCAGCAGCTTTACTGGGTCTAGTGGGGGGTACAATGAGCAGTTCTTC,CASSFTGSSGGYNEQFF
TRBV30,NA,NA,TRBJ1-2,TGTGCCTGGAGTACAACAGGGTACTATGGCTACACCTTC,CAWSTTGYYGYTF
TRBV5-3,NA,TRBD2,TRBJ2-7,TGTGCCAGAAGCTTCGGACTAGCGGGGGGCAGCTACGAGCAGTACTTC,CARSFGLAGGSYEQYF
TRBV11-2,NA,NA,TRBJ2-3,TGTGCCAGCAGCTTTCCCCTTCGGGGGGATACGCAGTATTTT,CASSFPLRGDTQYF
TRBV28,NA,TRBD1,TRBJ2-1,TGTGCCAGCACCTTTGCCGGGACAGGGGCCAATGAGCAGTTCTTC,CASTFAGTGANEQFF
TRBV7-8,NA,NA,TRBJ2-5,TGTGCCAGCAGCAGCCAGGGGGAGACCCAGTACTTC,CASSSQGETQYF
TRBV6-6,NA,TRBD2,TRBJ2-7,TGTGCCAGCAGTTGGACTAGCGGGGGCTACGAGCAGTACTTC,CASSWTSGGYEQYF
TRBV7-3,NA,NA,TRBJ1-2,TGTGCCAGCAGTGACGGCGGCTTTTCCATCAATGGCTACACCTTC,CASSDGGFSINGYTF
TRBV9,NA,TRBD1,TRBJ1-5,TGTGCCAGCAGCGTAGTAGTAGTCCCGGGACAGGGGGATCAGCCCCAGCATTTT,CASSVVVVPGQGDQPQHF
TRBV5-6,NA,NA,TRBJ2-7,TGTGCCAGCAGCTCACCGGGAGCCTTCTCCTACGAGCAGTACTTC,CASSSPGAFSYEQYF
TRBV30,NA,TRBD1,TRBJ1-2,TGTGCCTGGGGACCGGGACAGGGGGAATATGGCTACACCTTC,CAWGPGQGEYGYTF
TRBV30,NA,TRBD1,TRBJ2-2,TGTGCCTGGACTTCCGGGACAGCGAACACCGGGGAGCTGTTTTTT,CAWTSGTANTGELFF
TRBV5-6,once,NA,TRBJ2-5,TGTGCCAGCAGCTTGTGGAACAGGGTCCAAGAGACCCAGTACTTC,CASSLWNRVQETQYF
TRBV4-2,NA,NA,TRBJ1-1,TGTGCCAGCCTCTCCGGGACAGAAGCTTTCTTT,CASLSGTEAFF
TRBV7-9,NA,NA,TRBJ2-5,TGTGCCAGCAGCTCGCCGGGGGGCCCCCAAGAGACCCAGTACTTC,CASSSPGGPQETQYF
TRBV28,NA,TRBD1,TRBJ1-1,TGTGCCAGCAGTGCGTGGACAGGGGTGAACACTGAAGCTTTCTTT,CASSAWTGVNTEAFF
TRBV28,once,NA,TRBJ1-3,TGTGCCAGCAGTTTAGGTTCCGCGGGAAACACCATATATTTT,CASSLGSAGNTIYF
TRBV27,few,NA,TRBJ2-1,TGTGCCAGCAGTTTTCCCGGGCCCACTAGGGAGCAGTTCTTC,CASSFPGPTREQFF
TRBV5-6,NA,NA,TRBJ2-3,TGTGCCAGCAGCTTGTATCGGGGGGCCCGCGGCGCGCAGTATTTT,CASSLYRGARGAQYF
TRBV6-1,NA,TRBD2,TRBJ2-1,TGTGCCAGCAGGGCCCAGAGCGGGGGGGCCGGAGAGCAGTTCTTC,CASRAQSGGAGEQFF
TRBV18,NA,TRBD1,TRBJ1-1,TGTGCCAGCTCACCCCTACAGGGGCACTACGGTGAAGCTTTCTTT,CASSPLQGHYGEAFF
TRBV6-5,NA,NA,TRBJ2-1,TGTGCCAGCAGTTACATTGGCGGGGGCTTAAATGAGCAGTTCTTC,CASSYIGGGLNEQFF
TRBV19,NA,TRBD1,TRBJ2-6,TGTGCCAGTAGTGTACTTTTGTCCTCACAGGGGGTTAACTCTGGGGCCAACGTCCTGACTTTC,CASSVLLSSQGVNSGANVLTF
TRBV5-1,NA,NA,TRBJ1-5,TGCGCCAGCAGCCTGGGAGCCCCTGATCAGCCCCAGCATTTT,CASSLGAPDQPQHF
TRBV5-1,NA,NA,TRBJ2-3,TGCGCCAGCAGACCGCGGGGAACCACAGATACGCAGTATTTT,CASRPRGTTDTQYF
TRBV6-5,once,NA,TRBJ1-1,TGTGCCAGCAGTTACGAGGAGGGTTACACTGAAGCTTTCTTT,CASSYEEGYTEAFF
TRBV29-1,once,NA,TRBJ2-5,TGCAGCGTTGCTGAAGAGACCCAGTACTTC,CSVAEETQYF
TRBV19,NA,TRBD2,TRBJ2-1,TGTGCCAGTAGTATTGCCAGCGGGGGGCTCTACAATGAGCAGTTCTTC,CASSIASGGLYNEQFF
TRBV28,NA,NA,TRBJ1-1,TGTGCCAGCAGTTTCTGGGGGGGCGAAGGCACTGAAGCTTTCTTT,CASSFWGGEGTEAFF
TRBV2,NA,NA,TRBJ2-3,TGTGCCAGCAGGGAACTGGGGGGTACGCAGTATTTT,CASRELGGTQYF